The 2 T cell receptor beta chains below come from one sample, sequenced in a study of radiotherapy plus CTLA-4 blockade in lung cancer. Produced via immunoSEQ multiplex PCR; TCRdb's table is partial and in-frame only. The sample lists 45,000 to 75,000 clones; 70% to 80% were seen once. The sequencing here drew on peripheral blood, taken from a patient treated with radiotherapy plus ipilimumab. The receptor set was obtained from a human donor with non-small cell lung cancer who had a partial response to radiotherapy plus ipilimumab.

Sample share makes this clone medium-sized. CDR3 DNA sequence: TGCGCCAGCAGCCAAGATTCAGGGATGGATGAAAAACTGTTTTTT. It encodes CASSQDSGMDEKLFF. The chain recombines TRBV4-1 with TRBJ1-4, with D maybe TRBD1 (5 bases). Trimming removed 0 bases from V and 6 bases from J, with 11 bases in between. Looked up from germline, CDR1 is MGHRA and CDR2 is YSYEKL. The length of the CDR3 is 15 residues.

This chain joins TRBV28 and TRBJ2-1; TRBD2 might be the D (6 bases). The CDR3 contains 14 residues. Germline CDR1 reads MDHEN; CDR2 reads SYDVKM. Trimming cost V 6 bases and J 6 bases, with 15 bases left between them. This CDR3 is CASRLGGVFNEQFF. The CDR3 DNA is TGTGCCAGCAGACTCGGGGGAGTTTTCAATGAGCAGTTCTTC.